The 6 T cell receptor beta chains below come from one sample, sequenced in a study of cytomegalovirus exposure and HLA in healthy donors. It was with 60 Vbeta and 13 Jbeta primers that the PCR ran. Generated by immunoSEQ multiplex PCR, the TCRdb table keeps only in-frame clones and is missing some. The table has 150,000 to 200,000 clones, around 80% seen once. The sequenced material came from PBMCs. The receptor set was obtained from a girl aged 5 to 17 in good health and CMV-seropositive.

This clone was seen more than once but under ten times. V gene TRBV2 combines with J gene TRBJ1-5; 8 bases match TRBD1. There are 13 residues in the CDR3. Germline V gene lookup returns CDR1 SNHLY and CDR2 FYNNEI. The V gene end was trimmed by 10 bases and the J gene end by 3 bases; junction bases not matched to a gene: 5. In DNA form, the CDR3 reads TGTGCCACCACGGGACAGGCCAATCAGCCCCAGCATTTT. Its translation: CATTGQANQPQHF.

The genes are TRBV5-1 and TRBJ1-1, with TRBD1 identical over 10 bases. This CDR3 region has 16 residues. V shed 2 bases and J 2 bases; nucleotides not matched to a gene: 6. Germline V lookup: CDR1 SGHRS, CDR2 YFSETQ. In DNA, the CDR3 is TGCGCCAGCAGCTTACGGACAGGGGGAGTAAACACTGAAGCTTTCTTT. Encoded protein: CASSLRTGGVNTEAFF.

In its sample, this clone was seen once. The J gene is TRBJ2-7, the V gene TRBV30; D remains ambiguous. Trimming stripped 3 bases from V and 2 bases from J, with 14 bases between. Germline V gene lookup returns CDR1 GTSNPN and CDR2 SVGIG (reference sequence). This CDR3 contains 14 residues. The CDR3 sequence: CAWRAVPAPYEQYF. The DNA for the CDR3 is TGTGCCTGGAGGGCGGTCCCCGCCCCCTACGAGCAGTACTTC.

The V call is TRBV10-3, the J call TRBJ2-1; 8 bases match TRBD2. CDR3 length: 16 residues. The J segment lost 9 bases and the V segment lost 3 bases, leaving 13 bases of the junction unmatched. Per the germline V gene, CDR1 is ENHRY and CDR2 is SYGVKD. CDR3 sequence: CAISERKTGGPVEQFF. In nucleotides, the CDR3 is TGTGCCATCAGTGAACGAAAAACGGGAGGGCCCGTTGAGCAGTTCTTC.

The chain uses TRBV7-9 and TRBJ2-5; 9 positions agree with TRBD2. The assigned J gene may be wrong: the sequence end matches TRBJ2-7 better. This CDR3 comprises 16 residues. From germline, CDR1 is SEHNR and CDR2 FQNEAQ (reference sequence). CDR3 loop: CASSTLTSGFSYEQYF. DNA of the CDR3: TGTGCCAGCAGTACTCTGACTAGCGGATTCTCCTACGAGCAGTACTTC.

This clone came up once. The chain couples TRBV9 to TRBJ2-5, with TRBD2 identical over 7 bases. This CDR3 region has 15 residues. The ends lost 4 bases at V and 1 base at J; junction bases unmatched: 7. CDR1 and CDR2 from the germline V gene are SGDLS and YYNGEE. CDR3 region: CASSPSGTTQETQYF. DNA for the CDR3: TGTGCCAGCAGCCCTTCCGGGACTACCCAAGAGACCCAGTACTTC.